This paragraph reports one T cell receptor (beta chain). This receptor's antigen is unknown. One base away there is no much larger clone; base qualities are not given. The record originates from a study of blood T cell repertoires in COVID-19 (dated by TCRdb to between 2020 and 2021). About the study as a whole: Samples from collaborators originated in the United States, Italy and Spain and spanned both the acute and convalescent phases of COVID-19. The prospective study material was composed of cDNA or gDNA derived from T cells, B-cell-depleted T cells, or PBMCs. Deeply sampled blood TCRbeta repertoires from subjects exposed to, actively infected with, or recovered from COVID-19 were included in the dataset. The repertoires were made available in a free public database intended to serve as a resource for research on the immune response to SARS-CoV-2. The samples were drawn from the first 160 participants of the ongoing ImmuneRACE study and from 950 to 1,500 subjects provided by 6 global collaborators. Sample metadata almost always included a de-identified subject ID, COVID-19 status, age in years and sex. Where available, HLA class I and class II types were obtained from metadata supplied by the sample provider rather than from assay-based typing.

What the authors observed across the whole study: The quantity of clinical and demographic metadata differed by source and by participant and was supplied without curation.

The collaborating institutions used their own protocols to collect whole blood in K2EDTA tubes. Collaborator samples were shipped for TCRbeta analysis as frozen whole blood, isolated PBMCs, or DNA extracted from either sample type. TCRbeta CDR3 regions were amplified from genomic DNA using the immunoSEQ Assay, a bias-controlled multiplex PCR. As for how the authors treated the data: Nucleated cell counts per sample were estimated from amplification of reference gene primers within the assay. To quantify the absolute abundance of each unique TCRbeta CDR3 rearrangement, sequence reads were collapsed and filtered. For each sample, productive Simpson clonality was calculated by taking the square root of Simpson's diversity index across productive rearrangements. As stored in TCRdb, this immuneACCESS dataset retains in-frame rearrangements with V and J assigned. A fraction of the clones does not appear; measured against another copy, unresolved V genes explain less than half of the discrepancy, and the remainder lacks a known reason. That table gives V, J and clone size, and the DNA gave D and trimming. Here the sample has more than 50,000 clones; 82% occur a single time. The ten largest account for roughly 13% of the sample.

Input material: peripheral blood. This TCR derives from a human donor in a cohort sampled during active COVID-19.

The bases are TGTGCCAGCAGTTTCCCACAGGGGGAAGCTTTCTTT. Its product reads: CASSFPQGEAFF. The V and J genes are TRBV6-5 and TRBJ1-1; 7 central nucleotides agree with TRBD1. Spanning cysteine to phenylalanine, the CDR3 consists of 12 amino acids. Only the CDR3 portion is preserved as DNA: 36 bases, with reading frame beginning at the first base. From the germline V gene, CDR1 is MNHEY and CDR2 is SVGAGI. The germline V end is reduced by 4 bases and the J end by 8 bases; junction bases left unmatched: 4.